A selection of T cell receptor beta chains follows, all from one sample in a study of T cell responses to AZD1222 COVID-19 vaccine. Assay used: immunoSEQ multiplex PCR; TCRdb lists only in-frame clones, some missing. The data show roughly 100,000 clones, less than 90% seen once. The sample here was peripheral blood, taken on day 0 of AZD1222 vaccination. The receptors come from an adult in good health. CDR3s include the opening cysteine and the closing phenylalanine or tryptophan.

J: TRBJ2-1; V: TRBV23-1; CDR3: CARSTLGGTYYNEQFF
J: TRBJ1-1; V: TRBV25-1; CDR3: CASRTTGPTLNTEAFF
J: TRBJ2-5; V: TRBV5-1; CDR3: CASSLDGTGSETQYF
J: TRBJ2-3; V: TRBV30; CDR3: CACTGGLANIDTQYF
J: TRBJ2-7; V: TRBV4-2; CDR3: CASSGGEFSYEQYF
J: TRBJ2-7; V: TRBV7-9; CDR3: CASSSGTPDHEQYF
J: TRBJ2-1; V: TRBV10-1; CDR3: CASLGLESYNEQFF
J: TRBJ1-3; V: TRBV7-6; CDR3: CASSPRSGVGSGNTIYF
J: TRBJ2-1; V: TRBV18; CDR3: CASSPFGPASTYNEQFF
J: TRBJ1-4; V: TRBV5-1; CDR3: CASSLVGSPREKLFF
J: TRBJ1-1; V: TRBV29-1; CDR3: CSVYRDIRNTEAFF